These T cell receptor beta chains were read from a single sample in a study of beta chain features in type 1 diabetes. Only in-frame clones appear in the TCRdb table, and some are missing; sequencing was by immunoSEQ multiplex PCR. The table has 500,000 to 850,000 clones, roughly an eighth seen once. What was sequenced was naive CD4+ T cells from blood. Receptors originate from a man aged 18 to 35 with type 1 diabetes. The conserved cysteine and the conserved F or W are not part of the CDR3 here. Where a row states a size, it is once, few, many or the class of an expanded clone; other rows omit it.

V gene	CDR3 length	clone size	CDR3 protein
TRBV29-1	12	.	SDYRGTPNYGYT
TRBV10-2	12	.	ASSGGQGRDGYT
TRBV10-3	12	.	AISESGTGNEQY
TRBV5-4	14	few	ASSSPLATRTDTQY
TRBV30	11	few	AWSIGPSYEQY
TRBV5-1	14	few	ASSAGGVLAKNIQY
TRBV2	13	.	ASSVHRGNTGELF
TRBV6-6	11	few	ASTPPNTGELF
TRBV30	11	.	AWTAQAVRTQY
TRBV7-2	12	.	ASSLTGTNYGYT
TRBV9	13	.	ASSGTPWSNQPQH
TRBV5-1	17	few	ASSPRGGATVSGANVLT